This T cell receptor beta chain was obtained from a study of blood T cells in healthy people across ages (dated by TCRdb to 2014 to 2015). Regarding the research as a whole: In model experiments, roughly one uniquely barcoded TCR beta cDNA molecule per two T cells was captured by template switching. Age-related changes in TCR beta repertoire diversity were measured in the study by deep sequencing normalized with unique cDNA molecular identifiers. To avoid experimental bias, donors of different ages were spread randomly across the sequencing lanes. The donors were divided into four age groups: young (average around 16 years), middle-aged (about 40), aged (under 70) and long-lived (more than 75). For two donors (one aged 18 to 29 and one aged 80 or older), the study analyzed two additional independent replicas of 1 million unique cDNA reads from the same blood draw.

Cut back by 7 bases and 0 bases, the V and J ends lie 14 bases apart. The CDR3 goes from the cysteine to the phenylalanine over 15 residues. The read is trimmed to its CDR3 DNA, 45 bases read in frame from base 1. The CDR1 and CDR2 encoded by the germline V gene are SGHTA and FQGNSA. Library method: 5' RACE. The instrument given in TCRdb is Illumina HiSeq 2500. A second PCR of roughly 7 to 11 cycles was performed with a sample-barcoded 5' primer and a J-beta primer mix. A unique molecular identifier was introduced onto each TCR beta cDNA molecule by a template-switch 5' adaptor carrying 12 random nucleotides. At least 2.5 million CDR3-containing paired-end reads were obtained from each sample. First-strand cDNA was synthesized from all RNA with the Mint cDNA synthesis kit, primed by a TRBC-specific oligonucleotide. Following uracil-DNA glycosylase treatment, all cDNA underwent a first 18-cycle PCR with the universal primers M1SS and BC2_uni_R. The original methods were these. Normalization of each sample was performed by random selection of 1 million high-quality reads, each carrying a distinct molecular identifier. Instead of being binned into consensus sequences, reads with shared molecular identifiers were discarded. MiTCR, set to a Q25 quality threshold and the strictest error-elimination algorithm, was used for CDR3 identification, clonotype clustering and error correction. A nonparametric unseen species model using Euler transformation provided a lower-bound estimate of total TCR beta diversity. TCRdb reprocessing: public reads trimmed at Q25 with fastp, clones called with MiXCR, in-frame beta chains kept. A single entry per CDR3 protein holds the most common genes and DNA from its merged rows. TCRdb's processing, not the authors' own work, is the source of the V and J calls. Recorded for this sample are roughly 900,000 distinct CDR3 sequences; around 26% of them occurred a single time. The top ten clones comprise roughly a sixth of the sample.

What the authors observed across the whole study: Conclusive comparison of naive and antigen-experienced compartments was prevented by the profiling of bulk unsorted PBMCs. A strong correlation was found between observed TCR beta diversity and the percentage of naive T cells measured by flow cytometry. The long-lived group showed more naive CD4+ T cells, fewer expanded clones and increased TCR diversity than the aged group, suggesting age selection. Donor CMV infection status was unknown, potentially confounding age-related changes in expanded clonotypes. Total diversity estimates from one million sequenced T cells were considered lower bounds and underestimates. Observed TCR beta diversity per million T cells fell roughly linearly with age, and a significant reduction was already apparent by age about 36.

The sample holds a few counts of this clonotype. The clone's antigen remains unknown. Base qualities are not provided; no much larger clone lies one nucleotide away. The roughly 38 donors, aged roughly 6 to 90 years, were systemically healthy Caucasian individuals from Russia. Each donor gave approximately 9.3 milliliters of peripheral blood, collected into EDTA-treated Vacutainer tubes. Ficoll-Paque density-gradient centrifugation was used to isolate PBMCs, with at least 7 million obtained per sample. Total RNA was extracted from PBMCs with Trizol reagent, with at least 6 micrograms obtained per sample. For every donor, flow cytometry on a PBMC aliquot measured the percentage of naive CD45RAhigh/CD27high T cells.

Input material: blood. This TCR was recovered from a woman at least 80 years old in good health. The chain couples TRBV7-2 to TRBJ2-3; TRBD2 is a weak D gene call, 6 bases matching. The encoded CDR3 is CASTYGGLSTDTQYF. The DNA sequence reads TGTGCCAGCACCTATGGGGGACTGAGCACAGATACGCAGTATTTT.